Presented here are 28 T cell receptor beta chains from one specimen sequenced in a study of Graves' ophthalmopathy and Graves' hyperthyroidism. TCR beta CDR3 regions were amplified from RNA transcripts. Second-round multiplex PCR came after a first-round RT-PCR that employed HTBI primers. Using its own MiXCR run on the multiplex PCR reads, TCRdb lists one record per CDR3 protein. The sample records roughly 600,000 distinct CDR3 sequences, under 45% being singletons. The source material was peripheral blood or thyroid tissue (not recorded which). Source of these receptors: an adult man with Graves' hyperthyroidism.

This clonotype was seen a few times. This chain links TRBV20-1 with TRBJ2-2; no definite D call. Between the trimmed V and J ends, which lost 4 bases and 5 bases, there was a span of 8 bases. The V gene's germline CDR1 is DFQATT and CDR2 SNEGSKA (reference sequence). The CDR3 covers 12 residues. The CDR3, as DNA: TGCAGTGCTAAGGCGGAGACCGGGGAGCTGTTTTTT. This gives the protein CSAKAETGELFF.

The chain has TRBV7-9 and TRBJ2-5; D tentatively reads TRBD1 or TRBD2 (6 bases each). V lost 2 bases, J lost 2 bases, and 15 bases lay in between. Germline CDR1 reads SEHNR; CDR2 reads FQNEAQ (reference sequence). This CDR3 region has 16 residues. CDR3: CASSLKGGGRQETQYF. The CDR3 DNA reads TGTGCCAGCAGCTTAAAAGGAGGGGGTAGGCAAGAGACCCAGTACTTC.

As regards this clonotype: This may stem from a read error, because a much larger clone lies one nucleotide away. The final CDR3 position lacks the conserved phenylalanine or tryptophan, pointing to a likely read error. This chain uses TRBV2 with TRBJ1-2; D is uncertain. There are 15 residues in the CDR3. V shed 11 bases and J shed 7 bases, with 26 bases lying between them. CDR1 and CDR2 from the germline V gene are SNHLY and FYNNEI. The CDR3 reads CADNQRHGSRSGYTL. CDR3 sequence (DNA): TGTGCCGACAATCAGAGACACGGGAGTAGGAGTGGCTACACCCTC.

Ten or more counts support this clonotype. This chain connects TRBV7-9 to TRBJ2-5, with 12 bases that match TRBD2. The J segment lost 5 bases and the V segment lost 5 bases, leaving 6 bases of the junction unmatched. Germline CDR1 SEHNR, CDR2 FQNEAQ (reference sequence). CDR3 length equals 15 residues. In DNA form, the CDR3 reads TGTGCCAGCAGCGCGCTAGCGGGAGGGGATGAGACCCAGTACTTC. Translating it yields CASSALAGGDETQYF.

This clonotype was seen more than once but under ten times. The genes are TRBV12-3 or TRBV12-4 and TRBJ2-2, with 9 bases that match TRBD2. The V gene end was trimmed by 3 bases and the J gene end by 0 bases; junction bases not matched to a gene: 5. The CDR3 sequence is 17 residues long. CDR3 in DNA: TGTGCCAGCAGTTTTTGGCGGGGGGGCTCGAACACCGGGGAGCTGTTTTTT. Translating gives CASSFWRGGSNTGELFF.

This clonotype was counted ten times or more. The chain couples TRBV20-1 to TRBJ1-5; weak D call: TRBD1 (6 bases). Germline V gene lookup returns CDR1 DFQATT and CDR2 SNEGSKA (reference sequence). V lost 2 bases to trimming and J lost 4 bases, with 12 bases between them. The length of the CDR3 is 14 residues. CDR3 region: CSARLGGANQPQHF. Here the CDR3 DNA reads TGCAGTGCTAGATTGGGGGGGGCGAATCAGCCCCAGCATTTT.

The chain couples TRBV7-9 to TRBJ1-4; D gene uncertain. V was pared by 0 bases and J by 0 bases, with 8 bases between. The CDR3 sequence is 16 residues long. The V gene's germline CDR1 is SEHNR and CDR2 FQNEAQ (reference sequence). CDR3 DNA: TGTGCCAGCAGCTTAGCCCCCCCCGCAACTAATGAAAAACTGTTTTTT. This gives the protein CASSLAPPATNEKLFF.

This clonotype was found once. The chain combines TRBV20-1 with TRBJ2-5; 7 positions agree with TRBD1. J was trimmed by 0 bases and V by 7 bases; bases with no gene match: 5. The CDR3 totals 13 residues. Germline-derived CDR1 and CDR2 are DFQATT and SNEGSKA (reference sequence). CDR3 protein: CSGIQGDQETQYF. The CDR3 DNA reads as TGCAGTGGTATCCAGGGGGACCAAGAGACCCAGTACTTC.

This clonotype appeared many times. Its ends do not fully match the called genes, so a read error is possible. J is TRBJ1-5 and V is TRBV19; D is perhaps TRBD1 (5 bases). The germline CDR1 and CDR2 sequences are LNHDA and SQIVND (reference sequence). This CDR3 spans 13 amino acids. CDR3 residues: CASTLQGDQLQHF. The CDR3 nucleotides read TGTGCCAGTACCCTACAAGGGGACCAGCTCCAGCATTTT.

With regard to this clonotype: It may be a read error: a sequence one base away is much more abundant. The CDR3 DNA follows: TGTGCCAGCAACCTAGCGGGAGGGAATGAGCAGTTCTTC. Protein product: CASNLAGGNEQFF. The chain recombines TRBV2 with TRBJ2-5, with 12 nucleotides matching TRBD2. The J call is uncertain, as TRBJ2-1 better fits the DNA end. CDR1 is SNHLY and CDR2 is FYNNEI in the germline V gene. The CDR3 length is 13 residues.

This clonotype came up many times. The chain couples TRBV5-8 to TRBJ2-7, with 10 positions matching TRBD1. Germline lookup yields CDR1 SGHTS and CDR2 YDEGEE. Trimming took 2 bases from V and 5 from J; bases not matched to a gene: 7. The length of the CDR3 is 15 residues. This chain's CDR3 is CASSFPGQGSNEQYF. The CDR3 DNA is TGTGCCAGCAGCTTCCCGGGACAGGGGAGCAACGAGCAGTACTTC.

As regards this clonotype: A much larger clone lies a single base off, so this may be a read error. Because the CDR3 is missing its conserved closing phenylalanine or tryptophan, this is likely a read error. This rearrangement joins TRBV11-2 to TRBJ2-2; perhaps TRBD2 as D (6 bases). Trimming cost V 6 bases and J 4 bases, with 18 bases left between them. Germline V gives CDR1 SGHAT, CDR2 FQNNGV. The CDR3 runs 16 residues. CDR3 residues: CASRLNGGRSTGELFS. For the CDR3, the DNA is TGTGCCAGCAGGCTAAACGGGGGACGATCCACCGGGGAGCTGTTTTCT.

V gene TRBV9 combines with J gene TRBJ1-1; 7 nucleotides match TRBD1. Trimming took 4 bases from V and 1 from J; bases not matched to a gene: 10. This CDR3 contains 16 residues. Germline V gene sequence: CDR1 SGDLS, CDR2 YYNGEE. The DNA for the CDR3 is TGTGCCAGCAGCTCCACCTTCAAGGGGGCGAACACTGAAGCTTTCTTT. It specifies CASSSTFKGANTEAFF. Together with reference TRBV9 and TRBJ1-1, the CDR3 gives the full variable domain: DSGVTQTPKHLITATGQRVTLRCSPRSGDLSVYWYQQSLDQGLQFLIQYYNGEERAKGNILERFSAQQFPDLHSELNLSSLELGDSALYFCASSSTFKGANTEAFFGQGTRLTVV.

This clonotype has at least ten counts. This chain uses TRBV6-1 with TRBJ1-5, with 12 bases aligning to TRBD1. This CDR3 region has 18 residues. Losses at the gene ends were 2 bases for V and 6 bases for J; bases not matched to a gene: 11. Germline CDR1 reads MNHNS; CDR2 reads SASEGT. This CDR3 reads CASSESPGQGARGQPQHF. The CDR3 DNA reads TGTGCCAGCAGTGAATCACCGGGACAGGGGGCACGGGGTCAGCCCCAGCATTTT.

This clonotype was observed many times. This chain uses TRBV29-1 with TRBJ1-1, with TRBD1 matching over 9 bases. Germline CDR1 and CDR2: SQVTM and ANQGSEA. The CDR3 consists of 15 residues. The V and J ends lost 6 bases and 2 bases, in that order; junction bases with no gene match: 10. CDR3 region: CSVGPGQGPNTEAFF. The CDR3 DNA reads TGCAGCGTAGGACCGGGACAGGGACCTAACACTGAAGCTTTCTTT.

This chain's CDR3 is CASSSGLTFVEQYF. In DNA form, the CDR3 reads TGCGCCAGCAGCTCCGGGTTGACCTTCGTCGAGCAGTACTTC. The rearrangement uses TRBV5-1 and TRBJ2-7; D gene unclear. The CDR3 consists of 14 residues. Per the germline V gene, CDR1 is SGHRS and CDR2 is YFSETQ. V lost 3 bases and J lost 6, with 16 bases in between.

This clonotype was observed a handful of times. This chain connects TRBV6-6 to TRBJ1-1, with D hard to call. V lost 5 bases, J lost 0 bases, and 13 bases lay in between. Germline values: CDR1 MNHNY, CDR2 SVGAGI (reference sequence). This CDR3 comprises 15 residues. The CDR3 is CASSEPGSLNTEAFF. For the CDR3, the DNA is TGTGCCAGCAGTGAACCGGGGAGCTTGAACACTGAAGCTTTCTTT.

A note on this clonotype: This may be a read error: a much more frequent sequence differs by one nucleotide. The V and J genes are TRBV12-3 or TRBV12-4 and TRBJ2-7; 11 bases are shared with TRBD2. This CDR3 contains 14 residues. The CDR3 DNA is TGTGCTAATGGCGGGACTAGCGGACCCTACGAGCAGTACTTC. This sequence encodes CANGGTSGPYEQYF.

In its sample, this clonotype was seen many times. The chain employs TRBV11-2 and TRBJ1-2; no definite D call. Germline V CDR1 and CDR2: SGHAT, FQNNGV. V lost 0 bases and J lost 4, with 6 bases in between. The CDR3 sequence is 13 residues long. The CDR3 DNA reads TGTGCCAGCAGCTTAGAGTTGGTCTATGGCTACACCTTC. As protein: CASSLELVYGYTF.

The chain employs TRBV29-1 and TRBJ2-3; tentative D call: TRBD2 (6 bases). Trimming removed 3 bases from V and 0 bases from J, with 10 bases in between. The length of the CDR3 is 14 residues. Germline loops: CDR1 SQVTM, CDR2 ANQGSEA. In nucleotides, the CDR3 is TGCAGCGTTGATGGCGGGACTAGCACAGATACGCAGTATTTT. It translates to CSVDGGTSTDTQYF.

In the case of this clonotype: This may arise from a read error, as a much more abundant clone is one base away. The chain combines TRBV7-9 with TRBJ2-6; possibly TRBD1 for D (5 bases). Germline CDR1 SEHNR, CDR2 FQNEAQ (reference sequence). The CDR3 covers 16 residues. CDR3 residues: CASSSFSFSGANVLAF. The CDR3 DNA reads TGTGCCAGCAGCTCGTTCTCATTCTCTGGGGCCAACGTCCTGGCTTTC.

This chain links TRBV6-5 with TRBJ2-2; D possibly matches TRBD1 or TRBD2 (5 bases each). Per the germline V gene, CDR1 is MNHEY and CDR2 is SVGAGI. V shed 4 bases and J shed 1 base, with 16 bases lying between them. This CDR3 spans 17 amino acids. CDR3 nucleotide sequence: TGTGCCAGCAGTTTTAGCCGGGGCAGGAGGAACACCGGGGAGCTGTTTTTT. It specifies CASSFSRGRRNTGELFF.

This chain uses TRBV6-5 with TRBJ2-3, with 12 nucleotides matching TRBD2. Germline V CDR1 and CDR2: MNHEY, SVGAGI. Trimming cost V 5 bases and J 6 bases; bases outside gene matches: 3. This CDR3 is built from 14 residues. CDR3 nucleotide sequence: TGTGCCAGCAGTACAACTAGCGGGAGGGATACGCAGTATTTT. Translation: CASSTTSGRDTQYF.

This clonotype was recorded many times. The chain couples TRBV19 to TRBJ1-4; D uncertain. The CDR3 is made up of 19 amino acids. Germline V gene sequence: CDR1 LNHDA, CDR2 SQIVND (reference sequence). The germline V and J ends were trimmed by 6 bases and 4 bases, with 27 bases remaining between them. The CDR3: CASRYDNPGADGSNEKLFF. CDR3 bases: TGTGCCAGTAGATACGACAACCCAGGCGCGGACGGCAGTAATGAAAAACTGTTTTTT.

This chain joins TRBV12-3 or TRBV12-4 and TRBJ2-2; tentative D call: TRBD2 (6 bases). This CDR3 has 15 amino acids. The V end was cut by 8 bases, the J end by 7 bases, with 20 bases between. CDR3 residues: CASRGGRLYIGELFF. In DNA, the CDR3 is TGTGCCAGCCGGGGAGGCAGGCTCTACATCGGGGAGCTGTTTTTT.

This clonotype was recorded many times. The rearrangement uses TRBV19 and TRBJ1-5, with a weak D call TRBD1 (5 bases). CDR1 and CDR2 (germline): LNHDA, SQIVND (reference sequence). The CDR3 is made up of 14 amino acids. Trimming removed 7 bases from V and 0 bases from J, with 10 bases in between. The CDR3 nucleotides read TGTGCCAGTAAGACAGAATATAGCAATCAGCCCCAGCATTTT. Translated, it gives CASKTEYSNQPQHF.

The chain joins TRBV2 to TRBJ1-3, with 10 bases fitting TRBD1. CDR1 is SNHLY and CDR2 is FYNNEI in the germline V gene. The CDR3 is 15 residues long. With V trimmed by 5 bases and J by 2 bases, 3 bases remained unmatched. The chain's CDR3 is CASSLTGGTGNTIYF. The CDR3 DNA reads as TGTGCCAGCAGTTTGACAGGGGGCACTGGAAACACCATATATTTT.

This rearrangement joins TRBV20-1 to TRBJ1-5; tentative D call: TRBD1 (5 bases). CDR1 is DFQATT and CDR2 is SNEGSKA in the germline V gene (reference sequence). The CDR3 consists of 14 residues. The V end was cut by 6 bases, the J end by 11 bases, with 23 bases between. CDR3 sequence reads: CSARSGGVFETQHF. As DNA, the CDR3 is TGCAGTGCCCGGAGTGGGGGGGTCTTTGAGACCCAGCATTTT.